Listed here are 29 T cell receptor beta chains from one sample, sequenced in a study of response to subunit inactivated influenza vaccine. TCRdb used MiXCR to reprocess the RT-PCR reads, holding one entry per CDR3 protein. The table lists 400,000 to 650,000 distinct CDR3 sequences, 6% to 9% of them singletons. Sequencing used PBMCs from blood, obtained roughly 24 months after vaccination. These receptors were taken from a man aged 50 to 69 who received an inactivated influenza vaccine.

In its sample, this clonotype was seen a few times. The CDR3 region has the DNA TGTGCCTGGAGGATGAACACTGAAGCTTTCTTT. Protein product: CAWRMNTEAFF. The V call is TRBV30, the J call TRBJ1-1; D call uncertain. The V gene's germline CDR1 is GTSNPN and CDR2 SVGIG (reference sequence). Trimming cost V 3 bases and J 0 bases, with 2 bases left between them. This CDR3 comprises 11 residues.

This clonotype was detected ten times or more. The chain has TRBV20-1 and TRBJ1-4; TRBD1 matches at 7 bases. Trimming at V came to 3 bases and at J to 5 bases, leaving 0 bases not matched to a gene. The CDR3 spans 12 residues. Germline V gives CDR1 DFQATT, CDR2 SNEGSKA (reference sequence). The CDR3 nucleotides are TGCAGTGCTAGCAGGGGGAATGAAAAACTGTTTTTT. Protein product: CSASRGNEKLFF.

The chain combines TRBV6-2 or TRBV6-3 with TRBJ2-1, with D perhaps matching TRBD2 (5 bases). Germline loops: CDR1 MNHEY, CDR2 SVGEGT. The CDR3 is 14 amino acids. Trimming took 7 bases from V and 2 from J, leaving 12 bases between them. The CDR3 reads CASTTTGAYNEQFF. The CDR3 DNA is TGTGCCAGCACTACTACCGGGGCCTACAATGAGCAGTTCTTC.

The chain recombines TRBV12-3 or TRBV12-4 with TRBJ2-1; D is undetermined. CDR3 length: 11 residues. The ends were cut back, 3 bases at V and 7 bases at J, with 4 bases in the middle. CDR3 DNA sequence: TGTGCCAGCAGTTTTATGAATGAGCAGTTCTTC. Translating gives CASSFMNEQFF.

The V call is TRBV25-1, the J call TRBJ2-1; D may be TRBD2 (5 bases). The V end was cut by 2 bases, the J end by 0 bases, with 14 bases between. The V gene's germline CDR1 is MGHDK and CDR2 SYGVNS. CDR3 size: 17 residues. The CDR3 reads CASSEGLGVPSYNEQFF. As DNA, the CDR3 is TGTGCCAGCAGTGAAGGGTTGGGAGTCCCCTCCTACAATGAGCAGTTCTTC. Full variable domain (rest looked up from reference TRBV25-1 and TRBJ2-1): EADIYQTPRYLVIGTGKKITLECSQTMGHDKMYWYQQDPGMELHLIHYSYGVNSTEKGDLSSESTVSRIRTEHFPLTLESARPSHTSQYLCASSEGLGVPSYNEQFFGPGTRLTVL.

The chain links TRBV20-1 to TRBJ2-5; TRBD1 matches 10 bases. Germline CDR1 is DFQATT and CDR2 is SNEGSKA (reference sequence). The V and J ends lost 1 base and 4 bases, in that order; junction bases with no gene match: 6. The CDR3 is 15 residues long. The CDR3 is CSARVGTGVLETQYF. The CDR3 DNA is TGCAGTGCTAGAGTGGGGACAGGGGTATTAGAGACCCAGTACTTC.

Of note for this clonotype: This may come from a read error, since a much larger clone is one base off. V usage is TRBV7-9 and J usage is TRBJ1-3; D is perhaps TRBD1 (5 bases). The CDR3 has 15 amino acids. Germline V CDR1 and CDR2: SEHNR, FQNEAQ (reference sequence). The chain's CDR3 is CTSSYGAVSGNTIYF. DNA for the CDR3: TGTACCAGCAGCTACGGGGCGGTTTCTGGAAACACCATATATTTT.

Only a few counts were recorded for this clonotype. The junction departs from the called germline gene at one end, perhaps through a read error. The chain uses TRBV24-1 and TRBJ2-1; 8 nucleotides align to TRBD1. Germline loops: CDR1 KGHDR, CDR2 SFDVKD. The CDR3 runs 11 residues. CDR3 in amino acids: CATSEGTGYYF. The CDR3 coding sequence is TGTGCCACCAGTGAAGGGACAGGTTACTACTTC.

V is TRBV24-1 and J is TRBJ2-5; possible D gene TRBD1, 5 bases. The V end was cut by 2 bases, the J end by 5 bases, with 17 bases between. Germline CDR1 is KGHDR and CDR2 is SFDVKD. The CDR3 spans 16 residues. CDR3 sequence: CATSDSDTLRFETQYF. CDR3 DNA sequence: TGTGCCACCAGTGATTCGGACACGTTAAGGTTTGAGACCCAGTACTTC.

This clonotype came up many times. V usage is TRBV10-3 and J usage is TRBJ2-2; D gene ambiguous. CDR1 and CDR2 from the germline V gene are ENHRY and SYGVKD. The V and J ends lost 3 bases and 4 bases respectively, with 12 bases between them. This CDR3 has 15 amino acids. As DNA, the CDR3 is TGTGCCATCAGTGACTCTAGGACGGGCACCGGGGAGCTGTTTTTT. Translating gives CAISDSRTGTGELFF.

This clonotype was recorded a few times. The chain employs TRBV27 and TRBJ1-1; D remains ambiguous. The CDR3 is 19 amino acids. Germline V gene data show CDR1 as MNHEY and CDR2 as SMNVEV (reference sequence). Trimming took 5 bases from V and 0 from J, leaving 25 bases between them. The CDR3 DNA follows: TGTGCCAGCAGTCTCCGGGCGCCGCCCACGGTCGGCATGAACACTGAAGCTTTCTTT. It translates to CASSLRAPPTVGMNTEAFF.

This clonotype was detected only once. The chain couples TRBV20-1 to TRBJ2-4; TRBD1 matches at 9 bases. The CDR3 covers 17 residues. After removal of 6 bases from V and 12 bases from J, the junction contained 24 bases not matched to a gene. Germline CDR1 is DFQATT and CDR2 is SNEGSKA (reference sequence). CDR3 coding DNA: TGCAGTGCCCGGGGTCTCGGACAGGGGATAGCAACATACACTCAGTACTTC. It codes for CSARGLGQGIATYTQYF.

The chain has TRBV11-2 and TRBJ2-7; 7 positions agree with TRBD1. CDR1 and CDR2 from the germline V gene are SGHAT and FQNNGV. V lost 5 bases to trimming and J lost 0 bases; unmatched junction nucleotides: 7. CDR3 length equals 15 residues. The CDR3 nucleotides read TGTGCCAGCAGCCAGGGACAGTGGAGCTCCTACGAGCAGTACTTC. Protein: CASSQGQWSSYEQYF.

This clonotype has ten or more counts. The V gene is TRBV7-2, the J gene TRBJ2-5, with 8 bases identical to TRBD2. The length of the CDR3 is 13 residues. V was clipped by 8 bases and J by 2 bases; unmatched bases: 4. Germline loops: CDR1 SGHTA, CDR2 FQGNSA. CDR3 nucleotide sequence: TGTGCCAGCCGGGGGGGGAATCAAGAGACCCAGTACTTC. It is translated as CASRGGNQETQYF.

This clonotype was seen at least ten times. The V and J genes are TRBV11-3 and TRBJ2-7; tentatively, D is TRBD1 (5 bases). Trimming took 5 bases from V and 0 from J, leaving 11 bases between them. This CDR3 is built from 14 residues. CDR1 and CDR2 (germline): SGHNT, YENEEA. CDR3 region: CASSTGASSYEQYF. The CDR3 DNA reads TGTGCCAGCAGCACAGGAGCTTCCTCCTACGAGCAGTACTTC.

The CDR3 nucleotides read TGTGCCAGCTCACCCCTGGAAGGCGAGCAGTACTTC. This gives the protein CASSPLEGEQYF. The chain joins TRBV18 to TRBJ2-7; D remains unclear. CDR3 length: 12 residues. CDR1 and CDR2 (germline): KGHSH, LQKENI. The germline V and J ends were trimmed by 3 bases and 6 bases, with 9 bases remaining between them.

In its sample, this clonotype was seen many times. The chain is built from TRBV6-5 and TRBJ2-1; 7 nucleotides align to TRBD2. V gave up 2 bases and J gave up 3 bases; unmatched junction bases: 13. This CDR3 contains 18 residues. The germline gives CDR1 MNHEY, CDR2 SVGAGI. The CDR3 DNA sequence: TGTGCCAGCAGTTACACCTGGGGGATACAGCGGGGCTACAATGAGCAGTTCTTC. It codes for CASSYTWGIQRGYNEQFF.

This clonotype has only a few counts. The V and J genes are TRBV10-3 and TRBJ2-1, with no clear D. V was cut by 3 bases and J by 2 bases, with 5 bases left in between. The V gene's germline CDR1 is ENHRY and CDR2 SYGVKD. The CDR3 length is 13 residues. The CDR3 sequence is CAISDRTYNEQFF. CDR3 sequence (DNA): TGTGCCATCAGTGACAGGACCTACAATGAGCAGTTCTTC.

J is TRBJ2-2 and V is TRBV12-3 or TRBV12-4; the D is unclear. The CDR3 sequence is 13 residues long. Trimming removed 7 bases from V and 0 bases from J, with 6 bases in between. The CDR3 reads CASIVTNTGELFF. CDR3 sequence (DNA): TGTGCCAGCATCGTAACGAACACCGGGGAGCTGTTTTTT.

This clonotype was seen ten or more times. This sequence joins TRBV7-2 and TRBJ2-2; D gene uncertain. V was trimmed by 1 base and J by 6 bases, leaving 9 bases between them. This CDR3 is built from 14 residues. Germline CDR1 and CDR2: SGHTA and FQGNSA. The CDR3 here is CASSLGSPPGELFF. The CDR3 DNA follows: TGTGCCAGCAGCTTAGGTTCCCCGCCCGGGGAGCTGTTTTTT. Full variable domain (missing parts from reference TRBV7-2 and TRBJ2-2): GAGVSQSPSNKVTEKGKDVELRCDPISGHTALYWYRQSLGQGLEFLIYFQGNSAPDKSGLPSDRFSAERTGGSVSTLTIQRTQQEDSAVYLCASSLGSPPGELFFGEGSRLTVL.

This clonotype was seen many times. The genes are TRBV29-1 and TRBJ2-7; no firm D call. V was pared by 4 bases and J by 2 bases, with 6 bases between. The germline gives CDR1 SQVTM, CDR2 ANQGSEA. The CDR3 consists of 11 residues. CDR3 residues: CSVGRAYEQYF. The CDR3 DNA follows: TGCAGCGTTGGGCGAGCCTACGAGCAGTACTTC.

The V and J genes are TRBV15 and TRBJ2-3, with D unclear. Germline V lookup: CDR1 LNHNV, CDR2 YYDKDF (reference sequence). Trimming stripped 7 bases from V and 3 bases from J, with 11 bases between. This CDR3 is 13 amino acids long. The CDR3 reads CATTQRETDTQYF. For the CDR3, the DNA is TGTGCCACCACTCAAAGAGAAACAGATACGCAGTATTTT.

CDR3 region: CASSQTEGLRGQYF. DNA for the CDR3: TGTGCCAGCAGCCAAACTGAGGGACTACGAGGGCAGTACTTC. The chain couples TRBV4-2 to TRBJ2-7; 7 bases match TRBD2. This CDR3 region has 14 residues. The J segment lost 9 bases and the V segment lost 2 bases, leaving 10 bases of the junction unmatched. CDR1 is LGHNA, CDR2 YNFKEQ, per germline.

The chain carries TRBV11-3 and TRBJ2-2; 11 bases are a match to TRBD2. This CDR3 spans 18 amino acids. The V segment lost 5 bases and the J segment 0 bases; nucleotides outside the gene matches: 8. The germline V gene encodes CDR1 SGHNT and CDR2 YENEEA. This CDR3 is CASSVGTSGQPNTGELFF. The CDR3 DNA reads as TGTGCCAGCAGCGTCGGGACTAGCGGTCAACCGAACACCGGGGAGCTGTTTTTT.

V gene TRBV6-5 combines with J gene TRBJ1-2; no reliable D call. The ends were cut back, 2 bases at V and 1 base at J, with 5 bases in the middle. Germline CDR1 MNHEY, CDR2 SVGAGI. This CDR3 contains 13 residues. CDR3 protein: CASSYAFNYGYTF. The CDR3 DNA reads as TGTGCCAGCAGTTACGCCTTTAACTATGGCTACACCTTC.

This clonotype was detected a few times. The CDR3 loop reads CASSQEYRGQVLFF. The CDR3 region has the DNA TGTGCCAGCAGCCAAGAGTACAGGGGGCAAGTACTGTTTTTT. V gene TRBV4-2 combines with J gene TRBJ1-4, with 9 positions matching TRBD1. With 0 bases clipped from V and 13 bases from J, the junction kept 6 bases outside the gene matches. In germline, CDR1 is LGHNA, CDR2 YNFKEQ. The CDR3 totals 14 residues.

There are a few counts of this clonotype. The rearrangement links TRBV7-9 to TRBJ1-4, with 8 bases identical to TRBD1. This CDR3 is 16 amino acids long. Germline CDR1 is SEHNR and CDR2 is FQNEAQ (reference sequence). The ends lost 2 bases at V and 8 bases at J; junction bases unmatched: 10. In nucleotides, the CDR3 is TGTGCCAGCAGCTTAATTGGTGGACAGGGAGGGGAAAAACTGTTTTTT. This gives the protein CASSLIGGQGGEKLFF.

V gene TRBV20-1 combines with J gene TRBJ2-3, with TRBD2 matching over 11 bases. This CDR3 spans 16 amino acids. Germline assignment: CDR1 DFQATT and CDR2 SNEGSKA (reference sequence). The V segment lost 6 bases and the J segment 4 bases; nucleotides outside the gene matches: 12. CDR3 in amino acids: CSALTGTSGAADTQYF. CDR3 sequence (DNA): TGCAGTGCCCTGACCGGGACTAGCGGAGCTGCAGATACGCAGTATTTT.

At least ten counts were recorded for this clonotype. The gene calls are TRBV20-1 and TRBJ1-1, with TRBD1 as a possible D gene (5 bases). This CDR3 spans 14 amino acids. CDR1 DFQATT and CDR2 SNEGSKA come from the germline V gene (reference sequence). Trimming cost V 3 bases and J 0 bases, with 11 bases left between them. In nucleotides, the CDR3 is TGCAGTGCTAGGGACATCCGCATGAACACTGAAGCTTTCTTT. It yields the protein CSARDIRMNTEAFF.